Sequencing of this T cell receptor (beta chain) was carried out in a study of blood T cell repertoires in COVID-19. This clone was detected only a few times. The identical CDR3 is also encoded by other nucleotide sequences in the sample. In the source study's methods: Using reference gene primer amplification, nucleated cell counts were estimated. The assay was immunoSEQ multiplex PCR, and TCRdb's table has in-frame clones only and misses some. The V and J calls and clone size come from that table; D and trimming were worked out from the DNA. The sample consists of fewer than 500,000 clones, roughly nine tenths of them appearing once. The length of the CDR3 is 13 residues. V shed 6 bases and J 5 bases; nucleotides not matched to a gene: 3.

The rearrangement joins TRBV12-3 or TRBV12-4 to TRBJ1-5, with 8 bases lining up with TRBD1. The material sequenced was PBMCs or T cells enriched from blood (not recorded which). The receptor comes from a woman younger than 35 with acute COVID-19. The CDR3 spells CASSGQGDQPQHF. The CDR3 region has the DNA TGTGCCAGCAGCGGACAGGGTGATCAGCCCCAGCATTTT.